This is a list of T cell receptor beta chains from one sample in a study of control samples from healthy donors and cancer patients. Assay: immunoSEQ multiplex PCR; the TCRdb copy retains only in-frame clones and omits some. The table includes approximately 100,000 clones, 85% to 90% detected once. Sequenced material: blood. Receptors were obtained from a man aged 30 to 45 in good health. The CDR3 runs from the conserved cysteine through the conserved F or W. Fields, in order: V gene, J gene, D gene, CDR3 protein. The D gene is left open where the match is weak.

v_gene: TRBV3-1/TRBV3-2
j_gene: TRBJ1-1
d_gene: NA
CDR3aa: CASSQGGSEAFF

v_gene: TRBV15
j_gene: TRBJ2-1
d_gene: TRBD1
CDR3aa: CATATGYYNEQFF

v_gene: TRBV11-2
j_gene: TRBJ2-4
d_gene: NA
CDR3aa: CASSLGTVNIQYF

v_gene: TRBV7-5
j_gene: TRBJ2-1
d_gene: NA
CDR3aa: CVRSLAGAKQDDEQFF

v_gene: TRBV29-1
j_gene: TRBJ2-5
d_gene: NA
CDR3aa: CSVDKDLGETQYF

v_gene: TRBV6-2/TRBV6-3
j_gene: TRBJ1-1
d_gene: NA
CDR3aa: CASSPSGGGWTEAFF

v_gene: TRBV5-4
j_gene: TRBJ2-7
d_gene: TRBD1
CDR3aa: CASTPGQGAYEQYF

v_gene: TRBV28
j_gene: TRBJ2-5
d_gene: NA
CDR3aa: CATPESQETQYF

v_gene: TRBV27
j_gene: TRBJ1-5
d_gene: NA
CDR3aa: CASSFGGNGQPQHF

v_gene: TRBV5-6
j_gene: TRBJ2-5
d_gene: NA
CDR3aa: CASSFGGFGVETQYF

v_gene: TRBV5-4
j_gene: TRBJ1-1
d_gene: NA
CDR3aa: CASSFQGGSEAFF

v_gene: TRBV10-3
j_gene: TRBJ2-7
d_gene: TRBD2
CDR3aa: CAISEESAGAYEQYF

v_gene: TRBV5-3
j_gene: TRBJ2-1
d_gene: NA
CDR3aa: CARPGSYNEQFF

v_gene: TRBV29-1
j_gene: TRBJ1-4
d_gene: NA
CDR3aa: CSVVVQLGNEKLFF

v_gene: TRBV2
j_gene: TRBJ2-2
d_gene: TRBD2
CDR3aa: CASTFSSGRFNTGELFF

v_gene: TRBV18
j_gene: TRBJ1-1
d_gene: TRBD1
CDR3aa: CASSPLQGSTEAFF

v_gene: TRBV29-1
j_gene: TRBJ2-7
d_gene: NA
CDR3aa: CSVDTGDYEQYF

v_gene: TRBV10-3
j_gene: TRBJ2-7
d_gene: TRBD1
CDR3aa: CAIKGQGSHEQYF

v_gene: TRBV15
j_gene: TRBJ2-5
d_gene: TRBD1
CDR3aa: CATSRDLAGGRETQYF

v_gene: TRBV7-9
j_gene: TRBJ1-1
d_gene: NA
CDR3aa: CASSSRDTLNTEAFF